Here is one T cell receptor (beta chain) with its context. This record belongs to a study of blood T cell repertoires in COVID-19. Study-level information: Donors in the United States, Italy and Spain gave samples during acute or convalescent COVID-19. T cells, B-cell-depleted T cells, or PBMCs supplied cDNA or gDNA.

In the original analysis: How many nucleated cells were present was estimated from reference gene primer amplification. Profiled with immunoSEQ multiplex PCR; TCRdb holds only in-frame clones, not every one. The V and J calls and clone size are taken from that table; D and trimming were inferred from the DNA. The sample contains some 150,000 clones, roughly 80% of which appear only once. CDR1 and CDR2 (germline): SGHRS, YFSETQ. V shed 2 bases and J 6 bases; nucleotides not matched to a gene: 4. The CDR3 has 15 residues. This TCR was sampled from an elderly woman with acute or convalescent COVID-19. Material for sequencing was peripheral blood. V gene TRBV5-1 combines with J gene TRBJ2-2, with 10 bases identical to TRBD2. CDR3 residues: CASSFSLAGAGELFF. The CDR3 DNA is TGCGCCAGCAGCTTCTCGCTAGCGGGAGCCGGGGAGCTGTTTTTT. Full variable domain (missing parts from reference TRBV5-1 and TRBJ2-2): KAGVTQTPRYLIKTRGQQVTLSCSPISGHRSVSWYQQTPGQGLQFLFEYFSETQRNKGNFPGRFSGRQFSNSRSEMNVSTLELGDSALYLCASSFSLAGAGELFFGEGSRLTVL.